A selection of T cell receptor beta chains follows, all from one sample in a study of blood T cell repertoires in COVID-19. Only in-frame clones appear in the TCRdb table, and some are missing; sequencing was by immunoSEQ multiplex PCR. This table holds approximately 400,000 clones, approximately 89% found once. The sample taken for sequencing was PBMCs or T cells enriched from blood (not recorded which). The receptors were gathered from a man younger than 40 who had recovered from COVID-19. Each CDR3 is given with its conserved first and last residue.

V	J	CDR3
TRBV19	TRBJ1-4	CASSRDRVDEKLFF
TRBV10-1	TRBJ2-3	CASSEQSGYTQYF
TRBV6-6	TRBJ2-7	CASSSGTAIIGQYF
TRBV5-1	TRBJ1-2	CASSLAFGYYGYTF
TRBV3-1/TRBV3-2	TRBJ1-1	CASSQVVTGNTEAFF
TRBV6-6	TRBJ1-5	CASGVPRGNQPQHF
TRBV27	TRBJ1-2	CASGTGLENYGYTF
TRBV19	TRBJ1-1	CASSIVPVSRDTEAFF
TRBV2	TRBJ1-2	CASSEGDYGYTF
TRBV18	TRBJ1-2	CASSPDRGDGYTF
TRBV19	TRBJ1-5	CASSFREINQPQHF
TRBV6-2/TRBV6-3	TRBJ2-5	CASSSGGGARETQYF
TRBV7-7	TRBJ2-5	CASSLEVRGGQETQYF
TRBV10-2	TRBJ1-2	CASSDQGTGVGYTF
TRBV5-1	TRBJ1-6	CASSAGTGSSPLHF